This T cell receptor beta chain came from a study of blood T cell repertoires in COVID-19. In the study overall: PBMCs, B-cell-depleted T cells, or T cells were the source of the cDNA or gDNA that made up the material.

The ends lost 4 bases at V and 3 bases at J; junction bases unmatched: 14. The CDR3 has 20 residues. The V gene's germline CDR1 is LNHDA and CDR2 SQIVND (reference sequence). Using immunoSEQ multiplex PCR, the repertoire was profiled, and TCRdb retains in-frame clones only, with some absent. The sample carries 200,000 to 250,000 clones, around 80% recorded once. Sequencing input: peripheral blood. The J gene is TRBJ2-3, the V gene TRBV19; 15 bases fit TRBD2. The receptor's source is a human donor in a cohort sampled during active COVID-19. The CDR3, as DNA: TGTGCCAGTAGTAGCCGCCGGACTAGCGGGAGGGCCGGGGGTACAGATACGCAGTATTTT. It encodes CASSSRRTSGRAGGTDTQYF.